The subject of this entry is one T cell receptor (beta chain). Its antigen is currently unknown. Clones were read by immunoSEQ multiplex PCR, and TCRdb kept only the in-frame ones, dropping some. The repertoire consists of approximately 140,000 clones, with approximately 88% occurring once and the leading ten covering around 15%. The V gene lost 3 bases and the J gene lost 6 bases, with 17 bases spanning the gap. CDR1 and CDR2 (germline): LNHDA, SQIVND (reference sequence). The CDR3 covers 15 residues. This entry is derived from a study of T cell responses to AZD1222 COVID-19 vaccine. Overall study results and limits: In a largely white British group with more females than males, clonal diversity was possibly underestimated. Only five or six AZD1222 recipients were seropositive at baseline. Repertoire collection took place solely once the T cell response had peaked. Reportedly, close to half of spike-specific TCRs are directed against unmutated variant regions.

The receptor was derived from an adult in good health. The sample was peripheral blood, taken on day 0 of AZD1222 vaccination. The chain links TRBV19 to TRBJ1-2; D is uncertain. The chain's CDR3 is CASSMRPMSRDGYTF. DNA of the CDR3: TGTGCCAGTAGTATGCGGCCGATGTCACGGGATGGCTACACCTTC.